The 20 T cell receptor beta chains below come from one sample, sequenced in a study of tumor-infiltrating lymphocytes in oesophageal squamous cell carcinoma. TCRdb independently ran MiXCR on the PCR reads; one entry per CDR3 protein. This table holds some 15,000 distinct CDR3 sequences, roughly 47% found once. Sequenced sample: blood. Receptors were obtained from a male donor with esophageal squamous cell carcinoma.

As concerns this clonotype: The junction shows a germline mismatch at one end, possibly a read error. This sequence joins TRBV7-2 and TRBJ2-7; D might be TRBD1 or TRBD2, each matching 5 bases. CDR1 is SGHTA and CDR2 is FQGNSA in the germline V gene. This CDR3 has 16 residues. The CDR3: CASSRKAGTENSPLHF. The CDR3, as DNA: TGTGCCAGCAGCCGTAAAGCCGGGACCGAAAATTCACCCCTCCACTTC.

The V gene is TRBV7-2, the J gene TRBJ2-4; no definite D call. The closer fit of TRBJ2-7 to the DNA end suggests the J call may be wrong. This CDR3 is 14 amino acids long. Germline V gene data show CDR1 as SGHTA and CDR2 as FQGNSA. The CDR3 sequence: CASSLVASSYEQYF. The CDR3 nucleotides read TGTGCCAGCAGCTTAGTGGCCAGCTCCTACGAGCAGTACTTC.

This clonotype was seen only a few times. The chain recombines TRBV7-9 with TRBJ2-3, with D unresolved. Germline assignment: CDR1 SEHNR and CDR2 FQNEAQ (reference sequence). Deletions cut 7 bases from V and 2 bases from J, with 13 bases between. The CDR3 is 14 residues long. CDR3 in DNA: TGTGCCAGCAACCTACAGACCACCACAGATACGCAGTATTTT. Its translation: CASNLQTTTDTQYF.

This clonotype was observed a few times. The chain joins TRBV7-2 to TRBJ2-3; 8 nucleotides agree with TRBD2. This CDR3 comprises 15 residues. The V gene end was trimmed by 3 bases and the J gene end by 1 base; junction bases not matched to a gene: 3. Germline assignment: CDR1 SGHTA and CDR2 FQGNSA. The CDR3 nucleotides are TGTGCCAGCAGCTTCACTAGCGGACGCACAGATACGCAGTATTTT. Its translation is CASSFTSGRTDTQYF.

The rearrangement joins TRBV7-4 to TRBJ2-5; D is undetermined. The J call is doubtful: the DNA matches TRBJ2-1 better. Germline assignment: CDR1 SGHVT and CDR2 SQSDAQ. CDR3 length: 15 residues. This CDR3 is CASSFSSTLSNEQFF. The CDR3 nucleotides are TGTGCCAGCAGCTTTTCGAGCACCCTGAGCAATGAGCAGTTCTTC.

This clonotype has ten or more counts. A read error may explain this, as a much larger clone is one base away. The chain couples TRBV11-3 to TRBJ2-7; 11 bases map to TRBD2. The V gene's germline CDR1 is SGHNT and CDR2 YENEEA. The CDR3 length is 15 residues. The V and J ends lost 6 bases and 7 bases, in that order; junction bases with no gene match: 11. DNA for the CDR3: TGTGCCAGCAGACCGGGACTAGCGGAATACAATGAGCAGTACTTC. As protein: CASRPGLAEYNEQYF.

The chain employs TRBV7-8 and TRBJ2-5, with TRBD1 matching 8 bases. The CDR3 sequence is 16 residues long. J was trimmed by 1 base and V by 6 bases; bases with no gene match: 10. The germline gives CDR1 SGHVS, CDR2 FQNEAQ. The chain's CDR3 is CASSSPDQGAQETQYF. The CDR3 nucleotides are TGTGCCAGCAGTTCGCCGGACCAGGGGGCCCAAGAGACCCAGTACTTC.

On this clonotype: The CDR3 ends on some other residue instead of the conserved phenylalanine or tryptophan, so this is likely a read error. The limits of the CDR3 on the DNA are not certain, so only TCRdb's listed CDR3 is given. The chain combines TRBV7-9 with TRBJ2-3; the DNA was not compared with TRBD2, the D call given in the table. The CDR3 totals 21 residues, both ends included. Per the germline V gene, CDR1 is SEHNR and CDR2 is FQNEAQ (reference sequence). The CDR3: CASSLSRAGERRRWDTQYFGP.

This rearrangement joins TRBV7-6 to TRBJ2-1, with D perhaps TRBD1 (5 bases). Germline values: CDR1 SGHVS, CDR2 FNYEAQ. The CDR3 extends over 13 amino acids. V lost 5 bases, J lost 12 bases, and 17 bases lay in between. The CDR3 here is CASSRPPGRWQFF. As DNA, the CDR3 is TGTGCCAGCAGCAGACCCCCAGGGCGGTGGCAGTTCTTC. The whole variable domain, remainder taken from reference TRBV7-6 and TRBJ2-1, is GAGVSQSPRYKVTKRGQDVALRCDPISGHVSLYWYRQALGQGPEFLTYFNYEAQQDKSGLPNDRFSAERPEGSISTLTIQRTEQRDSAMYRCASSRPPGRWQFFGPGTRLTVL.

This chain joins TRBV7-8 and TRBJ2-1; 9 bases align to TRBD1. The tail of the sequence fits TRBJ2-7 better, so the J call may be wrong. The CDR3 is 16 residues long. Germline CDR1 reads SGHVS; CDR2 reads FQNEAQ. The CDR3: CASSRWSTGGWDEQYF. In nucleotides, the CDR3 is TGTGCCAGCAGCCGGTGGAGTACAGGGGGCTGGGACGAGCAGTACTTC.

This clonotype was observed a few times. The chain is built from TRBV10-2 and TRBJ2-1; D may be TRBD1 or TRBD2 (5 bases each). Germline values: CDR1 WSHSY, CDR2 SAAADI. The CDR3 spans 16 residues. The V and J ends lost 3 bases and 2 bases respectively, with 14 bases between them. The CDR3 sequence: CASSELRGYTYNEQFF. The CDR3 DNA follows: TGCGCCAGCAGTGAACTTCGGGGCTATACCTACAATGAGCAGTTCTTC.

The sample holds a few counts of this clonotype. The chain employs TRBV5-1 and TRBJ2-5; 9 bases match TRBD2. This CDR3 region has 14 residues. Germline V gene sequence: CDR1 SGHRS, CDR2 YFSETQ. J gave up 7 bases and V 4 bases, and 8 bases lay outside the gene matches. DNA for the CDR3: TGCGCCAGCAGCGCCGGGACTAGCCACCCGACCCAGTACTTC. It yields the protein CASSAGTSHPTQYF.

This chain uses TRBV6-4 with TRBJ2-7; D gene unclear. V shed 5 bases and J shed 2 bases, with 4 bases lying between them. The CDR3 runs 11 residues. Germline V gene sequence: CDR1 MRHNA, CDR2 SNTAGT. The CDR3 region is CASSYAYEQYF. The CDR3 DNA is TGTGCCAGCAGTTACGCCTACGAGCAGTACTTC.

The rearrangement uses TRBV7-6 and TRBJ2-4, with 7 bases that match TRBD2. The J call may be in error: the DNA end matches TRBJ2-5 better. CDR3 length: 14 residues. Germline loops: CDR1 SGHVS, CDR2 FNYEAQ. CDR3 DNA: TGTGCCAGCAGCTACCCTAGCGGCCAAGAGACCCAGTACTTC. Encoded protein: CASSYPSGQETQYF.

Here the CDR3 reads CAISLGSGGYNEQFF. CDR3 DNA sequence: TGTGCCATCAGTCTCGGGAGCGGGGGGTACAATGAGCAGTTCTTC. The J gene is TRBJ2-1, the V gene TRBV10-3; 9 bases fit TRBD2. Germline values: CDR1 ENHRY, CDR2 SYGVKD. J lost 4 bases, V lost 5 bases, and 6 bases had no gene match. The length of the CDR3 is 15 residues.

Here the CDR3 reads CASSRQASKSYEQYF. Here the CDR3 DNA reads TGTGCCAGCAGCCGACAGGCCTCAAAATCCTACGAGCAGTACTTC. The chain joins TRBV7-3 to TRBJ2-7; D might be TRBD1 (6 bases). The CDR3 runs 15 residues. V was trimmed by 5 bases and J by 1 base, leaving 15 bases between them. The germline CDR1 and CDR2 sequences are SGHTA and FQGTGA.

Comment on this clonotype: The conserved closing phenylalanine or tryptophan is absent in this CDR3, likely reflecting a read error. The DNA is left out, because the CDR3 cannot be placed on it with certainty; the CDR3 is given as TCRdb lists it. The rearrangement links TRBV7-3 to TRBJ2-6; the table's D call, TRBD2, has no DNA check behind it. 18 amino acids form the CDR3, both terminal residues included. The germline V gene encodes CDR1 SGHTA and CDR2 FQGTGA. CDR3 loop: CASSPAGTSRYNEQFFGA.

This clonotype came up many times. Compared with germline, one end of the junction differs, possibly owing to a read error. This rearrangement joins TRBV7-7 to TRBJ2-1, with 10 bases identical to TRBD2. CDR3 length: 14 residues. Germline V lookup: CDR1 SSHAT, CDR2 FNYEAQ (reference sequence). The CDR3: CASSPSGSEGEQFF. The CDR3, as DNA: TGTGCTAGCAGCCCTAGCGGGAGCGAGGGGGAGCAGTTCTTC.

The chain carries TRBV28 and TRBJ1-5; D remains unclear. The ends were cut back, 8 bases at V and 6 bases at J, with 14 bases in the middle. The CDR3 has 13 residues. CDR1 is MDHEN and CDR2 is SYDVKM in the germline V gene. The CDR3 DNA follows: TGTGCCAGCGCGGGTTCGTCGGCTCAGCCCCAGCATTTT. It yields the protein CASAGSSAQPQHF. Combining the CDR3 with reference TRBV28 and TRBJ1-5 gives the whole variable domain DVKVTQSSRYLVKRTGEKVFLECVQDMDHENMFWYRQDPGLGLRLIYFSYDVKMKEKGDIPEGYSVSREKKERFSLILESASTNQTSMYLCASAGSSAQPQHFGDGTRLSIL.

This clonotype was recorded many times. The rearrangement links TRBV10-3 to TRBJ2-3; possible D gene TRBD2, 5 bases. From germline, CDR1 is ENHRY and CDR2 SYGVKD. The CDR3 has 14 residues. The V and J ends lost 8 bases and 2 bases respectively, with 14 bases between them. The CDR3 spells CAIEGGSSTDTQYF. CDR3 nucleotides: TGTGCCATCGAGGGTGGGTCTTCCACAGATACGCAGTATTTT.